This T cell receptor beta chain is drawn from a study of post-analysis software for immune sequencing data. Regarding the study as a whole: Five or six TRBV segments, TRBV5-6, TRBV5-1 and TRBV20-1 among them, were found more frequent in patients than controls.

Unique molecular identifiers were carried by the TCR beta cDNA libraries. TCRdb reprocessed the PCR reads via MiXCR and lists one record per CDR3 protein. The profile shows fewer than 900,000 distinct CDR3 sequences, 46% of them singletons. In regard to this clonotype: Its antigen is not identified.

The CDR3 totals 14 residues. CDR1 is DFQATT and CDR2 is SNEGSKA in the germline V gene (reference sequence). The V gene lost 0 bases and the J gene lost 1 base, with 8 bases spanning the gap. The TCR comes from a girl aged 5-17 years with multiple sclerosis. Input material: blood. This rearrangement joins TRBV20-1 to TRBJ2-3; TRBD2 might be the D (6 bases). The CDR3 protein is CSARDWRGTDTQYF. CDR3 DNA sequence: TGCAGTGCTAGAGATTGGAGGGGCACAGATACGCAGTATTTT.